Each of the 30 T cell receptor beta chains below was sequenced from the same sample in a study of shared T cell receptors in the human thymus listed by TCRdb under 2021. The method behind the library was the immunoSEQ multiplex PCR assay. This immuneACCESS table, as held by TCRdb, lists in-frame sequences with V and J called but not all clones. Of the missing ones, under half trace to an unresolved V gene in checked studies; the others have no known cause. A total of about 380,000 clones appear in this sample, more than 85% of them only once. Roughly 0.02% of the sample belongs to the ten largest clones. Sample: thymocytes. The receptors here all came from a human donor.

V is TRBV27 and J is TRBJ2-7; a possible D gene is TRBD2 (5 bases). Germline loops: CDR1 MNHEY, CDR2 SMNVEV (reference sequence). CDR3 size: 15 residues. V shed 6 bases and J shed 1 base, with 16 bases lying between them. The CDR3 is CASRLEAASSYEQYF. CDR3 coding DNA: TGTGCCAGCAGGCTGGAGGCGGCATCGTCCTACGAGCAGTACTTC.

This clone appeared a single time. The rearrangement links TRBV28 to TRBJ2-1; 10 bases map to TRBD2. The V segment lost 0 bases and the J segment 6 bases; nucleotides outside the gene matches: 5. Germline CDR1 and CDR2: MDHEN and SYDVKM. The CDR3 extends over 16 amino acids. The CDR3 reads CASSLCRLAGPNEQFF. The CDR3 DNA reads as TGTGCCAGCAGTTTATGCAGACTAGCGGGCCCCAATGAGCAGTTCTTC.

The rearrangement joins TRBV19 to TRBJ2-1, with D perhaps TRBD2 (5 bases). Germline CDR1 and CDR2: LNHDA and SQIVND (reference sequence). The CDR3 is 14 residues long. V was clipped by 1 base and J by 8 bases, with 12 bases between them. The CDR3 DNA follows: TGTGCCAGTAGTATAGCAAGGGAGAGAGATGAGCAGTTCTTC. This sequence encodes CASSIARERDEQFF.

The genes are TRBV29-1 and TRBJ2-1; TRBD1 matches 7 bases. Germline V gene sequence: CDR1 SQVTM, CDR2 ANQGSEA. The CDR3 length is 14 residues. V lost 1 base, J lost 5 bases, and 5 bases stayed unmatched. The DNA for the CDR3 is TGCAGCGTTGAAGTTTATGGGACAGACAATGAGCAGTTCTTC. Translation: CSVEVYGTDNEQFF.

V is TRBV28 and J is TRBJ2-7, with TRBD1 matching 8 bases. The V segment lost 4 bases and the J segment 6 bases; nucleotides outside the gene matches: 11. The CDR3 consists of 15 residues. The germline V gene encodes CDR1 MDHEN and CDR2 SYDVKM. CDR3 DNA: TGTGCCAGCAGTTCCCACCGGGACAGGCCCTGCGAGCAGTACTTC. Translating gives CASSSHRDRPCEQYF.

This clone appeared a single time. The rearrangement uses TRBV5-4 and TRBJ2-1, with TRBD1 as a possible D gene (6 bases). The CDR3 runs to 16 residues. The germline V gene has CDR1 SGHNT and CDR2 YYREEE (reference sequence). V lost 2 bases and J 0 bases, leaving 12 bases between the germline ends. The CDR3 loop is CASSFRGRRSYNEQFF. As DNA, the CDR3 is TGTGCCAGCAGCTTCAGGGGTCGGCGCTCCTACAATGAGCAGTTCTTC. Full variable domain (rest looked up from reference TRBV5-4 and TRBJ2-1): ETGVTQSPTHLIKTRGQQVTLRCSSQSGHNTVSWYQQALGQGPQFIFQYYREEENGRGNFPPRFSGLQFPNYSSELNVNALELDDSALYLCASSFRGRRSYNEQFFGPGTRLTVL.

This sequence joins TRBV4-1 and TRBJ2-1; the D gene is possibly TRBD2 (6 bases). Looked up from germline, CDR1 is MGHRA and CDR2 is YSYEKL. V was shortened by 0 bases and J by 10 bases, with 19 bases between the two germline ends. The CDR3 extends over 16 amino acids. CDR3 coding DNA: TGCGCCAGCAGCCAAGAATCCGCGGGAATAGCTACCGAGCAGTTCTTC. This sequence encodes CASSQESAGIATEQFF.

The CDR3 DNA sequence: TGTGCCAGCAGCCAAGATATAGAGCCTCCCATTAGCACAGATACGCAGTATTTT. Its protein is CASSQDIEPPISTDTQYF. This rearrangement joins TRBV14 to TRBJ2-3; no definite D call. Germline V gene sequence: CDR1 SGHDN, CDR2 FVKESK. Trimming removed 0 bases at V and 0 bases at J, with 16 bases between. CDR3 length: 18 residues.

V usage is TRBV7-2 and J usage is TRBJ2-7; 7 positions agree with TRBD2. V trimming: 5 bases; J trimming: 3 bases; junction bases outside the gene matches: 22. Germline CDR1 and CDR2: SGHTA and FQGNSA. The CDR3 extends over 19 amino acids. CDR3 bases: TGTGCCAGCAGCCCACCGGGGACTACCGGAATCGTCTATCTCTACGAGCAGTACTTC. Its translation: CASSPPGTTGIVYLYEQYF.

The chain joins TRBV7-3 to TRBJ2-1, with D perhaps assigned TRBD1 or TRBD2 (5 bases each). The CDR3 loop spans 17 amino acids. In germline, CDR1 is SGHTA, CDR2 FQGTGA. V lost 5 bases and J 7 bases, leaving 24 bases between the germline ends. CDR3 DNA sequence: TGTGCCAGCAGCCCACCAGGGTGGGGGTCTCCCCCTAATGAGCAGTTCTTC. Protein sequence: CASSPPGWGSPPNEQFF.

The chain's CDR3 is CASSFKGGSHTGELFF. The CDR3 nucleotides read TGTGCCAGCAGTTTTAAAGGGGGCAGTCACACCGGGGAGCTGTTTTTT. The chain joins TRBV28 to TRBJ2-2; 7 bases align to TRBD1. The V gene end was trimmed by 3 bases and the J gene end by 3 bases; junction bases not matched to a gene: 7. The CDR3 totals 16 residues. Germline V gives CDR1 MDHEN, CDR2 SYDVKM. Full variable domain (missing parts from reference TRBV28 and TRBJ2-2): DVKVTQSSRYLVKRTGEKVFLECVQDMDHENMFWYRQDPGLGLRLIYFSYDVKMKEKGDIPEGYSVSREKKERFSLILESASTNQTSMYLCASSFKGGSHTGELFFGEGSRLTVL.

The rearrangement joins TRBV15 to TRBJ2-1; TRBD1 matches at 7 bases. The CDR3 covers 21 residues. From germline, CDR1 is LNHNV and CDR2 YYDKDF (reference sequence). V was clipped by 8 bases and J by 1 base; unmatched bases: 26. The chain's CDR3 is CATVFKGEWDSDHLSYNEQFF. CDR3 nucleotide sequence: TGTGCCACCGTTTTCAAGGGGGAGTGGGACAGCGATCACTTATCCTACAATGAGCAGTTCTTC.

The V gene is TRBV4-1, the J gene TRBJ1-1; tentative D call: TRBD1 (5 bases). V was shortened by 2 bases and J by 3 bases, with 16 bases between the two germline ends. Per germline, CDR1 MGHRA and CDR2 YSYEKL. CDR3 length: 16 residues. CDR3 in amino acids: CASSQRTGRGDTEAFF. CDR3 coding DNA: TGCGCCAGCAGCCAAAGGACCGGAAGGGGCGACACTGAAGCTTTCTTT.

The chain employs TRBV2 and TRBJ2-7; 8 nucleotides align to TRBD2. CDR1 and CDR2 from the germline V gene are SNHLY and FYNNEI. The CDR3 covers 15 residues. The J segment lost 5 bases and the V segment lost 3 bases, leaving 9 bases of the junction unmatched. CDR3 DNA sequence: TGTGCCAGCAGTGAGAGAAGCGGGAGCACCCACGAGCAGTACTTC. It codes for CASSERSGSTHEQYF.

The chain employs TRBV28 and TRBJ1-1; D uncertain. Germline assignment: CDR1 MDHEN and CDR2 SYDVKM. The CDR3 loop spans 11 amino acids. Deletions cut 3 bases from V and 11 bases from J, with 10 bases between. For the CDR3, the DNA is TGTGCCAGCAGTTTCGGGAGTGGGGCTTTCTTT. Translated: CASSFGSGAFF.

V gene TRBV7-8 combines with J gene TRBJ2-1; unclear D gene. The CDR3 length is 12 residues. V was shortened by 4 bases and J by 12 bases, with 13 bases between the two germline ends. Germline-derived CDR1 and CDR2 are SGHVS and FQNEAQ. DNA of the CDR3: TGTGCCAGCAGCTCCGGACCCCCGGGGCAGTTCTTC. This gives the protein CASSSGPPGQFF.

The chain uses TRBV25-1 and TRBJ2-3; 7 positions match TRBD1. J was trimmed by 2 bases and V by 7 bases; bases with no gene match: 15. Germline CDR1 reads MGHDK; CDR2 reads SYGVNS. The CDR3 length is 17 residues. The CDR3 reads CASTDSKGADDTDTQYF. CDR3 DNA sequence: TGTGCCAGCACCGATTCGAAGGGGGCAGACGACACAGATACGCAGTATTTT.

V is TRBV18 and J is TRBJ1-1, with D uncertain. The CDR3 runs 13 residues. The V gene's germline CDR1 is KGHSH and CDR2 LQKENI. Deletions cut 6 bases from V and 5 bases from J, with 13 bases between. The CDR3 DNA reads TGTGCCAGCTCCCACCCGCGTGGGACTGAAGCTTTCTTT. Its translation is CASSHPRGTEAFF. Filled out from reference TRBV18 and TRBJ1-1, the complete variable domain reads NAGVMQNPRHLVRRRGQEARLRCSPMKGHSHVYWYRQLPEEGLKFMVYLQKENIIDESGMPKERFSAEFPKEGPSILRIQQVVRGDSAAYFCASSHPRGTEAFFGQGTRLTVV.

The V call is TRBV7-3, the J call TRBJ1-4; no reliable D call. The V end lost 4 bases, the J end lost 4 bases, and 13 bases lay between the germline ends. Looked up from germline, CDR1 is SGHTA and CDR2 is FQGTGA. This CDR3 is 15 amino acids long. The DNA for the CDR3 is TGTGCCAGCAGCTCGTACGGGGTTTATAATGAAAAACTGTTTTTT. Amino acids: CASSSYGVYNEKLFF.

The rearrangement uses TRBV5-1 and TRBJ2-7, with TRBD2 matching 9 bases. With V trimmed by 4 bases and J by 3 bases, 14 bases remained unmatched. Germline CDR1 is SGHRS and CDR2 is YFSETQ. The CDR3 contains 17 residues. Written as DNA, the CDR3 is TGCGCCAGCAGCCTTGGGACTAGCCCCCGAGGAAACTACGAGCAGTACTTC. Protein sequence: CASSLGTSPRGNYEQYF.

The chain joins TRBV30 to TRBJ2-7, with 8 bases lining up with TRBD1. The germline CDR1 and CDR2 sequences are GTSNPN and SVGIG (reference sequence). V gave up 2 bases and J gave up 2 bases; unmatched junction bases: 2. The CDR3 sequence is 13 residues long. This CDR3 is CAWSTDRAYEQYF. In nucleotides, the CDR3 is TGTGCCTGGAGTACGGACAGGGCCTACGAGCAGTACTTC.

The V and J genes are TRBV11-2 and TRBJ2-5; D perhaps matches TRBD2 (7 bases). CDR3 size: 16 residues. The V end was cut by 6 bases, the J end by 2 bases, with 19 bases between. Germline assignment: CDR1 SGHAT and CDR2 FQNNGV. This CDR3 reads CASRLIAGRGQETQYF. The CDR3 DNA reads as TGTGCCAGCAGACTGATAGCGGGTAGGGGGCAAGAGACCCAGTACTTC.

This chain connects TRBV5-4 to TRBJ1-4, with D possibly matching TRBD1 (5 bases). This CDR3 region has 15 residues. CDR1 and CDR2 from the germline V gene are SGHNT and YYREEE (reference sequence). V lost 0 bases and J lost 8, with 14 bases in between. CDR3 nucleotides: TGTGCCAGCAGCTTGGCAACCCGGGGGGAGGAAAAACTGTTTTTT. Its translation is CASSLATRGEEKLFF.

The J gene is TRBJ2-5, the V gene TRBV5-1, with 9 bases aligning to TRBD1. Germline CDR1 SGHRS, CDR2 YFSETQ. The CDR3 totals 15 residues. V lost 5 bases to trimming and J lost 2 bases; unmatched junction nucleotides: 7. The CDR3, as DNA: TGCGCCAGCAGTCCGGACAGGGGATGGCAAGAGACCCAGTACTTC. The encoded protein is CASSPDRGWQETQYF.

The rearrangement joins TRBV7-2 to TRBJ2-3; D may be TRBD1 (6 bases). In germline, CDR1 is SGHTA, CDR2 FQGNSA. The ends were cut back, 5 bases at V and 1 base at J, with 13 bases in the middle. This CDR3 has 15 residues. CDR3 protein: CASSPRDIGTDTQYF. CDR3 DNA: TGTGCCAGCAGCCCCCGGGACATCGGCACAGATACGCAGTATTTT.

This clone was counted between two and nine times. This chain links TRBV4-2 with TRBJ1-2, with D uncertain. The CDR3 spans 14 residues. Germline CDR1 and CDR2: LGHNA and YNFKEQ. Between the trimmed V and J ends, which lost 0 bases and 4 bases, there was a span of 9 bases. As DNA, the CDR3 is TGTGCCAGCAGCCAAGATTTCAGTGCCTATGGCTACACCTTC. It specifies CASSQDFSAYGYTF.

This sequence joins TRBV6-1 and TRBJ2-2; TRBD2 matches 10 bases. Germline lookup yields CDR1 MNHNS and CDR2 SASEGT. Trimming cost V 0 bases and J 5 bases; bases outside gene matches: 9. The CDR3 consists of 18 residues. The CDR3 coding sequence is TGTGCCAGCAGTGAAGCCGGGCTAGCGGGAGAGGAAACCGGGGAGCTGTTTTTT. It encodes CASSEAGLAGEETGELFF.

The V and J genes are TRBV28 and TRBJ2-7, with D possibly matching TRBD1 (5 bases). Germline CDR1 and CDR2: MDHEN and SYDVKM. V was pared by 5 bases and J by 6 bases, with 20 bases between. The CDR3 length is 15 residues. CDR3 region: CASSPAATAFGEQYF. The CDR3 DNA reads as TGTGCCAGCAGTCCTGCCGCGACAGCCTTTGGCGAGCAGTACTTC. The full variable domain, in which reference TRBV28 and TRBJ2-7 provide the parts outside the CDR3, is DVKVTQSSRYLVKRTGEKVFLECVQDMDHENMFWYRQDPGLGLRLIYFSYDVKMKEKGDIPEGYSVSREKKERFSLILESASTNQTSMYLCASSPAATAFGEQYFGPGTRLTVT.

The chain carries TRBV5-6 and TRBJ1-2, with a weak D call TRBD1 (6 bases). Trimming removed 3 bases from V and 3 bases from J, with 9 bases in between. Germline loops: CDR1 SGHDT, CDR2 YYEEEE. The CDR3 extends over 13 amino acids. For the CDR3, the DNA is TGTGCCAGCAGCTCGGACAGATACTATGGCTACACCTTC. Amino acid sequence: CASSSDRYYGYTF.

The chain employs TRBV10-3 and TRBJ1-1, with D perhaps TRBD1 (5 bases). The CDR3 sequence is 12 residues long. The germline V gene has CDR1 ENHRY and CDR2 SYGVKD. V dropped 5 bases and J dropped 7 bases, with 11 bases sitting between them. The CDR3 sequence is CAISSEGVEAFF. The CDR3 DNA sequence: TGTGCCATCAGTTCAGAAGGGGTTGAAGCTTTCTTT.